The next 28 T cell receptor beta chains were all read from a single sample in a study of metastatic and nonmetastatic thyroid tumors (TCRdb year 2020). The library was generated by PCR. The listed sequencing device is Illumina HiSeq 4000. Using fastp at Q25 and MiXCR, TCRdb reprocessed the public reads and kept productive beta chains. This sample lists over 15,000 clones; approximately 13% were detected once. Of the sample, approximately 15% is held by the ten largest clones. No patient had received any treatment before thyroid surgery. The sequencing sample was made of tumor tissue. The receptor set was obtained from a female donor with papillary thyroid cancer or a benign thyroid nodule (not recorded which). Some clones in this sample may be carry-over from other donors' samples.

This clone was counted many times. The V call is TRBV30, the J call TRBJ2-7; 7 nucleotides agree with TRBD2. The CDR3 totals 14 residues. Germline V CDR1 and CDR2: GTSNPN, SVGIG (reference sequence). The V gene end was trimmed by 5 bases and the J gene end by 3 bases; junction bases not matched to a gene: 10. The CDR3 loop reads CAWDGDGTNYEQYF. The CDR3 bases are TGTGCCTGGGATGGTGACGGGACTAACTACGAGCAGTACTTC.

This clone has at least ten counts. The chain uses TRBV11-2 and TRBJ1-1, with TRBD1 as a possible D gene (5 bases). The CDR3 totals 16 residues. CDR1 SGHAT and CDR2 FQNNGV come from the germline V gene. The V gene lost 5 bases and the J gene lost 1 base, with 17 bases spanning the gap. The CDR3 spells CASSLREGFPNTEAFF. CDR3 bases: TGTGCCAGCAGCCTTCGGGAGGGGTTCCCGAACACTGAAGCTTTCTTT. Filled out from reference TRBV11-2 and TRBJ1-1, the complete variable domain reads EAGVAQSPRYKIIEKRQSVAFWCNPISGHATLYWYQQILGQGPKLLIQFQNNGVVDDSQLPKDRFSAERLKGVDSTLKIQPAKLEDSAVYLCASSLREGFPNTEAFFGQGTRLTVV.

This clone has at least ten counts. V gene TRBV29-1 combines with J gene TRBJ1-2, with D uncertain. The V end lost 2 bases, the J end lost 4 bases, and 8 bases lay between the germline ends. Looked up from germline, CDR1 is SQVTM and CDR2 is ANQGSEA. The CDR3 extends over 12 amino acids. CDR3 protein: CSVELAGYGYTF. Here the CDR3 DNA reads TGCAGCGTTGAACTAGCCGGCTATGGCTACACCTTC.

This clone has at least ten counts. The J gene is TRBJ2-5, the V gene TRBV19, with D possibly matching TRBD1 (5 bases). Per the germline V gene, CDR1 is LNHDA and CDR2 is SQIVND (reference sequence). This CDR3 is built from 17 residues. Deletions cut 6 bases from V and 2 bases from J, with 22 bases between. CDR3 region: CASRPSGKAVLQETQYF. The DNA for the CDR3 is TGTGCCAGTAGGCCATCAGGGAAGGCGGTCTTACAAGAGACCCAGTACTTC.

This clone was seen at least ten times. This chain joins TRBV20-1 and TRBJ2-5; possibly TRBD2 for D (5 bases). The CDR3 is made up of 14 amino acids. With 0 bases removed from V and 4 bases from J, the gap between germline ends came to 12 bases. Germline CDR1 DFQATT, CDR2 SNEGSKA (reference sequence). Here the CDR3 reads CSARDLARGETQYF. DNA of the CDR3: TGCAGTGCTAGAGATCTAGCCCGAGGAGAGACCCAGTACTTC.

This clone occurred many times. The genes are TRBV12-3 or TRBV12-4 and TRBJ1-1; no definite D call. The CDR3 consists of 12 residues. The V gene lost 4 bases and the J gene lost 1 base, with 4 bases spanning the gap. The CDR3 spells CASSWQNTEAFF. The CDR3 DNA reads TGTGCCAGCAGTTGGCAGAACACTGAAGCTTTCTTT.

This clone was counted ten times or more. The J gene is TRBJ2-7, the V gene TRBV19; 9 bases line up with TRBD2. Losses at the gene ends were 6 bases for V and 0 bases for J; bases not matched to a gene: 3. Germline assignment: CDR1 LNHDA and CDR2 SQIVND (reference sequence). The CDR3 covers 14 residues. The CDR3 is CASRTTSGSYEQYF. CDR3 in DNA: TGTGCCAGTAGGACGACTAGCGGCTCCTACGAGCAGTACTTC.

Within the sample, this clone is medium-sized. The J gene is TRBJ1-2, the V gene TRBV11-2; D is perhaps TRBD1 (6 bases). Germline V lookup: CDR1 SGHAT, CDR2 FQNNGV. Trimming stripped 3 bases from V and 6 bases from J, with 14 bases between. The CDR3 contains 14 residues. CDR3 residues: CASSLGGASDGYTF. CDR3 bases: TGTGCCAGCAGCTTGGGGGGCGCCTCTGATGGCTACACCTTC.

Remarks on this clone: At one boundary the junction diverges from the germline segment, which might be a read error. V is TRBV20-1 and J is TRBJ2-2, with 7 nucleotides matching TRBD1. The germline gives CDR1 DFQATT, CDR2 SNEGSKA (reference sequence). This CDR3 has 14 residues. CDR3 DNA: TGCAGTGCTTTCGGGACAGCGAACACCGGGGAGCTATTTTTT. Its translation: CSAFGTANTGELFF.

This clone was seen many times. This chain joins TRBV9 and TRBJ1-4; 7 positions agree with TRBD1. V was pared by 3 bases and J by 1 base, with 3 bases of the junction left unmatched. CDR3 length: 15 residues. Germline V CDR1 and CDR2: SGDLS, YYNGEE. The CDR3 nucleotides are TGTGCCAGCAGCGGCAGACAGGGAACTAATGAAAAACTGTTTTTT. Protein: CASSGRQGTNEKLFF.

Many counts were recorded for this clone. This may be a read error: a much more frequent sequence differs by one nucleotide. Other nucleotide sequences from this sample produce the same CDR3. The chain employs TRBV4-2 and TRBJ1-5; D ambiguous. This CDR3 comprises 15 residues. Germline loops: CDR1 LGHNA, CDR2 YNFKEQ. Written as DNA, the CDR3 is TGTGCCAGCAGCCAAGTTGTGGGGTCGGATCAGCCCCAGCATTTC. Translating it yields CASSQVVGSDQPQHF.

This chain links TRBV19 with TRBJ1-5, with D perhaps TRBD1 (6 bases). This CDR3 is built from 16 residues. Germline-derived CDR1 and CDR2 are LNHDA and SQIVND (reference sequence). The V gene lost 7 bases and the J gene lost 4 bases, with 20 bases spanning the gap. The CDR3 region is CASTMYRGGWNQPQHF. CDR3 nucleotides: TGTGCCAGTACCATGTATAGGGGGGGGTGGAATCAGCCCCAGCATTTT. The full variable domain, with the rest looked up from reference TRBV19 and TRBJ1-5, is DGGITQSPKYLFRKEGQNVTLSCEQNLNHDAMYWYRQDPGQGLRLIYYSQIVNDFQKGDIAEGYSVSREKKESFPLTVTSAQKNPTAFYLCASTMYRGGWNQPQHFGDGTRLSIL.

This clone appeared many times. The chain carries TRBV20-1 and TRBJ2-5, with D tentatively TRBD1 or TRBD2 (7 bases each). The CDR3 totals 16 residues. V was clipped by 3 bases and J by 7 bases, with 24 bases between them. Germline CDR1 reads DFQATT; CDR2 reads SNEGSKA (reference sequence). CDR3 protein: CSASRAGVDRDATQYF. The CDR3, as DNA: TGCAGTGCTAGTAGGGCGGGGGTTGACAGGGATGCGACCCAGTACTTC.

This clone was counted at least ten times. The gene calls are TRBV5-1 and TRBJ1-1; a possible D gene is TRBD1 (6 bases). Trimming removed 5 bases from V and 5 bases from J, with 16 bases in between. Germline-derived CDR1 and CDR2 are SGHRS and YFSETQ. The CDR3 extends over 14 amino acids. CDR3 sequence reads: CASSSNTGSTEAFF. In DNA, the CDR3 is TGCGCCAGCAGTTCGAACACAGGGTCAACTGAAGCTTTCTTT.

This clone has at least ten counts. The CDR3 spells CSASGAGVMNTEAFF. CDR3 sequence (DNA): TGCAGTGCTAGTGGCGCGGGCGTAATGAACACTGAAGCTTTCTTT. The gene calls are TRBV20-1 and TRBJ1-1; D not resolved. The germline gives CDR1 DFQATT, CDR2 SNEGSKA (reference sequence). The CDR3 length is 15 residues. Trimming removed 3 bases at V and 0 bases at J, with 14 bases between.

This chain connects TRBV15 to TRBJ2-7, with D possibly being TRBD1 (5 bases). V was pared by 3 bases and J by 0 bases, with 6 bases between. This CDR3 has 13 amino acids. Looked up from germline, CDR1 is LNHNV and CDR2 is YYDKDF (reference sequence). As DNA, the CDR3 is TGTGCCACCAGCAGGGACAACTCCTACGAGCAGTACTTC. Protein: CATSRDNSYEQYF. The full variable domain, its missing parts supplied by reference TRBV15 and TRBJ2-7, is DAMVIQNPRYQVTQFGKPVTLSCSQTLNHNVMYWYQQKSSQAPKLLFHYYDKDFNNEADTPDNFQSRRPNTSFCFLDIRSPGLGDTAMYLCATSRDNSYEQYFGPGTRLTVT.

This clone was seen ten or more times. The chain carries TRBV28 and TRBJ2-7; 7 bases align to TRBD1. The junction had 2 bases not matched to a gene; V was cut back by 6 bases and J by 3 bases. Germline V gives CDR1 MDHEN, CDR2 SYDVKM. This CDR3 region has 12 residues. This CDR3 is CASRDRNYEQYF. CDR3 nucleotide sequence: TGTGCCAGCAGGGACAGGAACTACGAGCAGTACTTC. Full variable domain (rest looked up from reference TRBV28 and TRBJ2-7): DVKVTQSSRYLVKRTGEKVFLECVQDMDHENMFWYRQDPGLGLRLIYFSYDVKMKEKGDIPEGYSVSREKKERFSLILESASTNQTSMYLCASRDRNYEQYFGPGTRLTVT.

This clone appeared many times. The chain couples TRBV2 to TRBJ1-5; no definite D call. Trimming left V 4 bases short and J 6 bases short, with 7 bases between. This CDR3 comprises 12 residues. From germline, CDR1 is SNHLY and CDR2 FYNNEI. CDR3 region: CASSVYGQPQHF. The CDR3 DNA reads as TGTGCCAGCAGTGTTTATGGTCAGCCCCAGCATTTT.

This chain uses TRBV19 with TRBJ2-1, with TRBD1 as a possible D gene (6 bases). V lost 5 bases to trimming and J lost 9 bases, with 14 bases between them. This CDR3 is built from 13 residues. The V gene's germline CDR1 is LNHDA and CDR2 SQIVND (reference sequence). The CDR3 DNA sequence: TGTGCCAGTAGTCCGTGGCAAGGGGGTGAGCAGTTCTTC. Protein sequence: CASSPWQGGEQFF.

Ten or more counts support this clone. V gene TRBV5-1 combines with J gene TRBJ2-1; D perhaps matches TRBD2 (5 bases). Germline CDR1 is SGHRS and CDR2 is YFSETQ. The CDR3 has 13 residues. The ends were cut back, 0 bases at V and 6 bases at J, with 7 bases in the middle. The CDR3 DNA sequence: TGCGCCAGCAGCTTGGTAGGAGGCAATGAGCAGTTCTTC. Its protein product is CASSLVGGNEQFF.

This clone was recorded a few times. The chain's CDR3 is CASSSSGRVSYNEQFF. In DNA form, the CDR3 reads TGTGCCAGCAGTAGTAGCGGGAGAGTATCCTACAATGAGCAGTTCTTC. The chain joins TRBV6-1 to TRBJ2-1; TRBD2 aligns across 9 bases. V lost 5 bases and J lost 1; bases outside the gene matches: 6. The CDR3 consists of 16 residues. From germline, CDR1 is MNHNS and CDR2 SASEGT.

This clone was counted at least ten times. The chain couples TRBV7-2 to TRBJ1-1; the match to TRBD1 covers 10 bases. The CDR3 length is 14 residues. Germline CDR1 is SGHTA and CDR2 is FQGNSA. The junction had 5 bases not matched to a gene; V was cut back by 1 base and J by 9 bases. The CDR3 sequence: CASSLGVDRGKAFF. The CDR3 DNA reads TGTGCCAGCAGCTTAGGGGTGGACAGGGGGAAAGCTTTCTTT.

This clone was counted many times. The CDR3: CASSLEGIGVSPLHF. CDR3 DNA: TGTGCCAGCAGTTTAGAGGGTATTGGGGTTTCACCCCTCCACTTT. The chain recombines TRBV27 with TRBJ1-6; no reliable D call. Germline CDR1 is MNHEY and CDR2 is SMNVEV (reference sequence). Trimming pared 2 bases from V and 9 bases from J, leaving 14 bases between. This CDR3 is built from 15 residues.

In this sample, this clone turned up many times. CDR3 loop: CASRTPGQGSDTQYF. The CDR3 region has the DNA TGTGCCAGCAGAACACCGGGACAGGGGTCAGATACGCAGTATTTT. The chain employs TRBV6-1 and TRBJ2-3; TRBD1 aligns across 10 bases. The CDR3 consists of 15 residues. Unmatched junction bases numbered 7, after V lost 6 bases and J lost 4 bases. Germline V gene data show CDR1 as MNHNS and CDR2 as SASEGT.

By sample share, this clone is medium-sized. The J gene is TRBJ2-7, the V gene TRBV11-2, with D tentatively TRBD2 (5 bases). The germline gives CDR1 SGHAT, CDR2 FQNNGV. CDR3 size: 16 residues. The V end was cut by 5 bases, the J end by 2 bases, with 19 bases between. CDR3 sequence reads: CASSAGGLRGAYEQYF. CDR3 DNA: TGTGCCAGCAGCGCTGGCGGGCTACGTGGGGCCTACGAGCAGTACTTC.

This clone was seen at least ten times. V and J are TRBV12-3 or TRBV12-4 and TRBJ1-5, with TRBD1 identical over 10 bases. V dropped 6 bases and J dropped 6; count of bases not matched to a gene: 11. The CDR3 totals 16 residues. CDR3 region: CASSHYPGTGVQPQHF. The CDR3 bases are TGTGCCAGCAGCCATTACCCGGGGACAGGGGTTCAGCCCCAGCATTTT.

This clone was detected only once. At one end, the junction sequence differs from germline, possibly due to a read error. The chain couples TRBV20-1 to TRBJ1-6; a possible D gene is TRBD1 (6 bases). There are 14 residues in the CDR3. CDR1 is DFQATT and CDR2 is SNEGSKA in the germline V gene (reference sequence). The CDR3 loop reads CSAGEQGRASPIHF. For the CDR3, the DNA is TGCAGTGCTGGAGAGCAGGGGAGAGCTTCACCCATCCACTTT.

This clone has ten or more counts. The CDR3 DNA reads as TGTGCCAGCAGCGTGGGACAGGGTCGTGAAAAACTGTTTTTT. It is translated as CASSVGQGREKLFF. The chain is built from TRBV9 and TRBJ1-4; 9 bases are a match to TRBD1. The germline V gene has CDR1 SGDLS and CDR2 YYNGEE. The V and J ends lost 2 bases and 7 bases, in that order; junction bases with no gene match: 3. This CDR3 spans 14 amino acids.